This TCR beta chain was identified during a study of blood T cell repertoires in COVID-19. Turning to the study itself: The United States, Italy and Spain were the sources of the acute and convalescent COVID-19 samples. PBMCs, B-cell-depleted T cells, or T cells provided the cDNA or gDNA that made up the material.

As handled by the study authors: Reference gene primer amplification in the assay estimated nucleated cell counts. The protocol was immunoSEQ multiplex PCR, while the TCRdb copy is restricted to in-frame clones and leaves out a portion. V, J and clone size derive from that table, while D and trimming were established from the DNA sequence. This sample has about 360,000 clones, with more than 75% found just once. Germline CDR1 is LGHDT and CDR2 is YNNKEL (reference sequence). The junction had 7 bases not matched to a gene; V was cut back by 5 bases and J by 9 bases. The CDR3 extends over 13 amino acids.

The TCR originated in a human donor in a cohort sampled during active COVID-19. V and J are TRBV3-1 (or the pseudogene TRBV3-2) and TRBJ1-1; TRBD1 aligns across 9 bases. The sequenced sample consisted of peripheral blood. Here the CDR3 DNA reads TGTGCCAGCAGCGACCGGGACAGGGTAAAAGCTTTCTTT. Translated, it gives CASSDRDRVKAFF.